The present T cell receptor beta chain was sequenced within a study of T cell responses to AZD1222 COVID-19 vaccine. Findings of the study overall: Researchers report vaccine-associated CD4 TCRs spanning spike, with dominance at 160-218 and 743-854. Clonal diversity was possibly underestimated, and white British individuals and females predominated among donors. The repertoires were collected only after the peak T cell response.

Germline values: CDR1 SGHRS, CDR2 YFSETQ. Trimming removed 0 bases at V and 1 base at J, with 8 bases between. This CDR3 spans 14 amino acids. Generated by immunoSEQ multiplex PCR, the TCRdb table keeps only in-frame clones and is missing some. The sample includes roughly 67,000 clones, more than 70% of them seen just once. As regards this clone: Its antigen is still unknown. Other DNA sequences in this specimen translate into the identical CDR3.

The chain is built from TRBV5-1 and TRBJ2-7; maybe TRBD1 (6 bases). This receptor was identified in an adult in good health. Source: peripheral blood, taken on day 0 of AZD1222 vaccination. The CDR3 spells CASSLGQASYEQYF. For the CDR3, the DNA is TGCGCCAGCAGCTTGGGACAGGCTTCCTACGAGCAGTACTTC.